This is a list of T cell receptor beta chains from one sample in a study of blood T cell repertoires in COVID-19. Generated by immunoSEQ multiplex PCR, the TCRdb table keeps only in-frame clones and is missing some. Among under 300,000 clones listed, roughly 80% were seen once. The material sequenced was peripheral blood. The receptors come from a woman between 18 and 29 years old with acute or convalescent COVID-19. The CDR3 runs from the conserved cysteine through the conserved F or W. A D gene is named only where the DNA matches it firmly. The size field is filled for only some rows; it gives once, few, many or a size class.

v_call,j_call,d_call,clone_size,cdr3_length,cdr3_aa,cdr3_nt
TRBV25-1,TRBJ2-1,NA,NA,12,CASSESGNEQFF,TGTGCCAGCAGTGAATCAGGTAATGAGCAGTTCTTC
TRBV5-4,TRBJ1-5,NA,NA,12,CASSLDSQPQHF,TGTGCCAGCAGCTTGGATAGTCAGCCCCAGCATTTT
TRBV6-1,TRBJ1-1,TRBD1,NA,16,CASSEGETGRVTEAFF,TGTGCCAGCAGTGAAGGGGAGACAGGGAGAGTCACTGAAGCTTTCTTT
TRBV7-6,TRBJ2-7,TRBD2,NA,14,CASSPTSGTYEQYF,TGTGCCAGCAGCCCAACTAGCGGGACCTACGAGCAGTACTTC
TRBV24-1,TRBJ2-7,TRBD1,NA,20,CATSDLHGQGVPRIIYEQYF,TGTGCCACCAGTGATTTGCATGGGCAGGGGGTTCCTCGGATAATTTACGAGCAGTACTTC
TRBV2,TRBJ1-2,NA,once,14,CASSEETVVYGYTF,TGTGCCAGCAGTGAAGAGACAGTGGTTTATGGCTACACCTTC
TRBV7-2,TRBJ1-2,NA,NA,12,CASSLMAYGYTF,TGTGCCAGCAGCTTAATGGCCTATGGCTACACCTTC
TRBV5-6,TRBJ1-2,NA,NA,15,CASSPTRGGVYGYTF,TGTGCCAGCAGCCCGACAAGGGGCGGCGTCTATGGCTACACCTTC
TRBV6-2/TRBV6-3,TRBJ1-2,TRBD1,NA,16,CASSYSGGQGSYGYTF,TGTGCCAGCAGCTACTCAGGGGGACAGGGGAGCTATGGCTACACCTTC
TRBV29-1,TRBJ2-7,TRBD2,NA,14,CSVELGGRGNEQYF,TGCAGCGTTGAGCTCGGCGGGAGAGGCAACGAGCAGTACTTC
TRBV10-3,TRBJ2-7,TRBD2,NA,16,CAISDGTRGGLYEQYF,TGTGCCATCAGTGATGGGACTAGGGGAGGGCTCTACGAGCAGTACTTC
TRBV4-2,TRBJ1-4,NA,NA,15,CASTEAEGLYEKLFF,TGTGCCAGCACCGAAGCCGAGGGTCTCTACGAAAAACTGTTTTTT
TRBV7-2,TRBJ1-5,NA,NA,14,CASSLAGGNQPQHF,TGTGCCAGCAGCTTAGCTGGCGGGAATCAGCCCCAGCATTTT
TRBV4-3,TRBJ1-4,NA,NA,18,CASSQDTPWAGFNEKLFF,TGCGCCAGCAGCCAAGACACCCCGTGGGCAGGGTTCAATGAAAAACTGTTTTTT
TRBV7-2,TRBJ2-5,TRBD1,NA,16,CASSYLSGQGGETQYF,TGTGCCAGCAGCTACCTGTCGGGACAGGGTGGGGAGACCCAGTACTTC
TRBV2,TRBJ1-2,NA,NA,13,CASSEMSGDGYTF,TGTGCCAGCAGTGAGATGTCCGGGGATGGCTACACCTTC
TRBV7-8,TRBJ1-6,NA,NA,15,CASSRFEDSTSPLHF,TGTGCCAGCAGCCGGTTTGAGGACAGTACTTCACCCCTCCACTTT
TRBV6-5,TRBJ2-2,NA,NA,15,CASSISETNTGELFF,TGTGCCAGCAGTATCAGCGAAACGAACACCGGGGAGCTGTTTTTT
TRBV25-1,TRBJ1-6,TRBD1,NA,15,CASRATGWGNSPLHF,TGTGCCAGCAGGGCGACAGGGTGGGGTAATTCACCCCTCCACTTT
TRBV9,TRBJ2-7,TRBD1,NA,15,CASSDRDRALYEQYF,TGTGCCAGCAGCGACCGGGACAGGGCATTATACGAGCAGTACTTC
TRBV28,TRBJ2-7,TRBD2,NA,17,CASTRPGLAGGIHEQYF,TGTGCCAGCACCCGACCGGGACTAGCGGGAGGGATCCACGAGCAGTACTTC
TRBV6-2/TRBV6-3,TRBJ2-1,TRBD1,few,14,CASSDWDSNNEQFF,TGTGCCAGCAGTGACTGGGACAGTAACAATGAGCAGTTCTTC
TRBV13,TRBJ2-3,TRBD2,NA,15,CASSLRLAATDTQYF,TGTGCCAGCAGCTTACGGCTAGCGGCAACAGATACGCAGTATTTT
TRBV4-3,TRBJ1-2,NA,NA,16,CASSLSQSYRFLGYTF,TGCGCCAGCAGCCTCTCCCAGAGTTACAGGTTCTTGGGCTACACCTTC
TRBV6-4,TRBJ2-1,NA,NA,11,CASSFGGEQFF,TGTGCCAGCAGCTTCGGAGGGGAGCAGTTCTTC
TRBV5-6,TRBJ1-2,TRBD1,NA,15,CASSLGDRGTAGYTF,TGTGCCAGCAGCTTGGGGGACAGGGGAACTGCTGGCTACACCTTC
TRBV11-2,TRBJ2-7,NA,NA,16,CASSHQAGEVGAEQYF,TGTGCCAGCAGCCACCAGGCGGGCGAGGTGGGTGCCGAGCAGTACTTC
TRBV7-8,TRBJ1-5,NA,NA,14,CASSFSGSNQPQHF,TGTGCCAGCAGCTTCTCCGGGAGCAATCAGCCCCAGCATTTT
TRBV28,TRBJ2-7,NA,few,19,CASSSSLTGSSGGTYEQYF,TGTGCCAGCAGTTCATCCTTGACAGGGTCGAGTGGGGGGACCTACGAGCAGTACTTC
TRBV19,TRBJ1-5,NA,NA,13,CASSIGGLQPQHF,TGTGCCAGTAGTATCGGGGGTCTTCAGCCCCAGCATTTT
TRBV5-1,TRBJ2-3,NA,NA,14,CASSLGGRTDTQYF,TGCGCCAGCAGCTTGGGGGGGCGGACAGATACGCAGTATTTT
TRBV5-1,TRBJ2-6,TRBD1,NA,18,CASRSHGTGGSGANVLTF,TGCGCCAGCAGGTCACACGGGACAGGGGGCTCTGGGGCCAACGTCCTGACTTTC
TRBV4-2,TRBJ2-1,NA,NA,13,CASSQAVYNEQFF,TGTGCCAGCAGTCAAGCCGTTTACAATGAGCAGTTCTTC
TRBV30,TRBJ1-5,TRBD1,NA,15,CAWQGQGAKNQPQHF,TGTGCCTGGCAGGGGCAGGGGGCTAAGAATCAGCCCCAGCATTTT
TRBV21-1,TRBJ1-6,NA,NA,18,CASSKGGVGRAHNSPLHF,TGTGCCAGCAGCAAAGGGGGAGTTGGGAGGGCCCATAATTCACCCCTCCACTTT
TRBV5-4,TRBJ2-3,TRBD2,NA,18,CASSFRRLAGGGADTQYF,TGTGCCAGCAGCTTTCGGCGACTAGCGGGAGGTGGAGCAGATACGCAGTATTTT
TRBV6-5,TRBJ2-7,TRBD2,NA,15,CASSLGLAGVYEQYF,TGTGCCAGCAGTCTGGGACTAGCGGGAGTCTACGAGCAGTACTTC
TRBV2,TRBJ1-3,NA,few,15,CASSEVASGGNTIYF,TGTGCCAGCAGTGAGGTGGCCTCGGGTGGAAACACCATATATTTT
TRBV6-5,TRBJ1-1,TRBD1,NA,14,CAAITTGLNTEAFF,TGTGCCGCAATTACGACAGGGTTGAACACTGAAGCTTTCTTT
TRBV5-1,TRBJ2-5,NA,NA,16,CASSEQSGRSSETQYF,TGCGCCAGCAGCGAACAATCGGGTCGCAGTTCAGAGACCCAGTACTTC
TRBV7-2,TRBJ1-2,NA,NA,15,CASSYNRVGNYGYTF,TGTGCCAGCAGCTATAACAGGGTGGGGAACTATGGCTACACCTTC
TRBV4-1,TRBJ2-5,NA,NA,13,CASSQDNSETQYF,TGCGCCAGCAGCCAAGATAACTCGGAGACCCAGTACTTC
TRBV28,TRBJ2-2,TRBD1,NA,16,CASTHRQGRNTGELFF,TGTGCCAGCACCCATCGACAGGGCCGGAACACCGGGGAGCTGTTTTTT
TRBV14,TRBJ2-1,NA,many,13,CASSQELRGEQFF,TGTGCCAGCAGCCAGGAACTTCGAGGTGAGCAGTTCTTC
TRBV13,TRBJ2-7,TRBD2,NA,15,CASSLYLAGAYEQYF,TGTGCCAGCAGCTTGTACCTAGCGGGAGCCTACGAGCAGTACTTC
TRBV28,TRBJ1-4,NA,NA,19,CASSSARRAVIPTNEKLFF,TGTGCCAGCAGTTCCGCACGCAGGGCCGTAATCCCAACTAATGAAAAACTGTTTTTT
TRBV5-4,TRBJ2-1,NA,NA,15,CASSLVETGYNEQFF,TGTGCCAGCAGCTTGGTGGAGACCGGTTACAATGAGCAGTTCTTC
TRBV3-1/TRBV3-2,TRBJ2-4,NA,NA,12,CASRLARGIQYF,TGTGCCAGCAGACTAGCTCGGGGCATTCAGTACTTC
TRBV6-5,TRBJ1-1,TRBD1,NA,13,CALGIRGDTEAFF,TGTGCCTTAGGAATCAGGGGGGACACTGAAGCTTTCTTT
TRBV28,TRBJ2-7,NA,few,13,CASTRTTPYEQYF,TGTGCCAGCACCAGGACAACACCCTACGAGCAGTACTTC
TRBV7-9,TRBJ2-7,NA,NA,15,CASSLVGGGQLEQYF,TGTGCCAGCAGCTTAGTCGGCGGGGGCCAACTCGAGCAGTACTTC
TRBV5-8,TRBJ1-1,TRBD1,NA,15,CASSSWTGGHTEAFF,TGTGCCAGCAGCTCCTGGACAGGGGGTCACACTGAAGCTTTCTTT
TRBV6-5,TRBJ2-1,TRBD1,NA,15,CASSLGTGSNNEQFF,TGTGCCAGCAGTCTCGGGACAGGGAGCAACAATGAGCAGTTCTTC
TRBV9,TRBJ2-7,TRBD2,NA,18,CASSPGASGSVGLHEQYF,TGTGCCAGCAGCCCCGGGGCTAGCGGGAGCGTGGGACTCCACGAGCAGTACTTC
TRBV4-1,TRBJ2-7,NA,NA,16,CASSQAAGTLTYEQYF,TGCGCCAGCAGCCAAGCTGCTGGGACATTGACCTACGAGCAGTACTTC